Below are 20 T cell receptor beta chains sequenced from a single sample in a study of control samples from healthy donors and cancer patients. This table comes from immunoSEQ multiplex PCR, and its TCRdb copy is limited to in-frame clones, with some not included. The table lists 100,000 to 150,000 clones, roughly 90% of them singletons. The sequenced sample consisted of blood. The receptors here all came from a man in his forties or fifties in good health.

V and J are TRBV3-1 (or the pseudogene TRBV3-2) and TRBJ2-2; 11 bases fit TRBD1. V trimming: 4 bases; J trimming: 7 bases; junction bases outside the gene matches: 5. CDR3 length equals 15 residues. Germline V lookup: CDR1 LGHDT, CDR2 YNNKEL (reference sequence). CDR3 region: CASSPGTGGGGELFF. The CDR3 region has the DNA TGTGCCAGCAGCCCCGGGACAGGGGGTGGCGGGGAGCTGTTTTTT.

The chain couples TRBV11-2 to TRBJ2-1; D is possibly TRBD2 (7 bases). The CDR3 extends over 13 amino acids. Trimming stripped 5 bases from V and 9 bases from J, with 14 bases between. Germline V gene sequence: CDR1 SGHAT, CDR2 FQNNGV. The CDR3 loop is CASSPARGGEQFF. The CDR3, as DNA: TGTGCCAGCAGCCCAGCGAGGGGGGGTGAGCAGTTCTTC.

The chain combines TRBV3-1 (or the pseudogene TRBV3-2) with TRBJ2-5, with TRBD1 matching 7 bases. The CDR3 runs 17 residues. CDR1 and CDR2 from the germline V gene are LGHDT and YNNKEL (reference sequence). V lost 1 base and J lost 2; bases outside the gene matches: 10. Here the CDR3 reads CASSQVVGGRPQETQYF. DNA of the CDR3: TGTGCCAGCAGCCAAGTAGTAGGGGGCAGGCCTCAAGAGACCCAGTACTTC.

V gene TRBV3-1 (or the pseudogene TRBV3-2) combines with J gene TRBJ1-3; D gene unclear. From germline, CDR1 is LGHDT and CDR2 YNNKEL (reference sequence). This CDR3 has 15 residues. V was shortened by 4 bases and J by 0 bases, with 10 bases between the two germline ends. The CDR3 nucleotides read TGTGCCAGCAGCCGGGCCACAGACTCTGGAAACACCATATATTTT. The encoded protein is CASSRATDSGNTIYF.

This chain joins TRBV7-7 and TRBJ2-5, with 9 bases that match TRBD2. V lost 5 bases to trimming and J lost 4 bases; unmatched junction nucleotides: 2. The germline V gene has CDR1 SSHAT and CDR2 FNYEAQ (reference sequence). This CDR3 is built from 13 residues. CDR3 coding DNA: TGTGCCAGCAGCCTTAGCGGGGGAGAGACCCAGTACTTC. Its protein is CASSLSGGETQYF.

The J gene is TRBJ2-3, the V gene TRBV18; either TRBD1 or TRBD2 may supply D (5 bases each). CDR1 is KGHSH and CDR2 is LQKENI in the germline V gene. V lost 1 base, J lost 3 bases, and 8 bases lay in between. This CDR3 has 14 residues. This CDR3 reads CASSPRDRTDTQYF. The DNA for the CDR3 is TGTGCCAGCTCACCACGGGACCGAACAGATACGCAGTATTTT. The full variable domain, with the rest looked up from reference TRBV18 and TRBJ2-3, is NAGVMQNPRHLVRRRGQEARLRCSPMKGHSHVYWYRQLPEEGLKFMVYLQKENIIDESGMPKERFSAEFPKEGPSILRIQQVVRGDSAAYFCASSPRDRTDTQYFGPGTRLTVL.

The gene calls are TRBV29-1 and TRBJ1-1, with no clear D. Germline CDR1 and CDR2: SQVTM and ANQGSEA. The length of the CDR3 is 12 residues. The V end lost 4 bases, the J end lost 0 bases, and 6 bases lay between the germline ends. CDR3 region: CSVVLLNTEAFF. The CDR3 DNA follows: TGCAGCGTTGTGTTGTTGAACACTGAAGCTTTCTTT. The full variable domain, completed using reference TRBV29-1 and TRBJ1-1, is SAVISQKPSRDICQRGTSLTIQCQVDSQVTMMFWYRQQPGQSLTLIATANQGSEATYESGFVIDKFPISRPNLTFSTLTVSNMSPEDSSIYLCSVVLLNTEAFFGQGTRLTVV.

V is TRBV9 and J is TRBJ2-7; 7 nucleotides agree with TRBD1. The V and J ends lost 0 bases and 0 bases, in that order; junction bases with no gene match: 3. CDR1 SGDLS and CDR2 YYNGEE come from the germline V gene. The CDR3 has 15 amino acids. CDR3 residues: CASSVEGASSYEQYF. The CDR3 DNA is TGTGCCAGCAGCGTAGAGGGGGCTAGCTCCTACGAGCAGTACTTC.

This clone was seen a single time. The DNA of the CDR3 is TGTGCCAGTAGTCCGGAGGGTAGCACAGATACGCAGTATTTT. Translating it yields CASSPEGSTDTQYF. This sequence joins TRBV19 and TRBJ2-3; D perhaps matches TRBD2 (6 bases). Trimming cost V 5 bases and J 0 bases, with 9 bases left between them. The CDR3 contains 14 residues. Germline V gene data show CDR1 as LNHDA and CDR2 as SQIVND (reference sequence).

The chain links TRBV10-3 to TRBJ2-5, with no clear D. CDR1 ENHRY and CDR2 SYGVKD come from the germline V gene. V dropped 10 bases and J dropped 7 bases, with 16 bases sitting between them. The length of the CDR3 is 12 residues. CDR3 bases: TGTGCCACCCTCGCGACGGACGGGACCCAGTACTTC. Translating gives CATLATDGTQYF.

The rearrangement links TRBV19 to TRBJ2-2; D not resolved. Germline V gene data show CDR1 as LNHDA and CDR2 as SQIVND (reference sequence). The length of the CDR3 is 15 residues. V gave up 1 base and J gave up 6 bases, with 12 bases separating them. DNA of the CDR3: TGTGCCAGTAGTATAGTGAATAGGCGGCCCGGGGAGCTGTTTTTT. Its protein is CASSIVNRRPGELFF. The whole variable domain, remainder taken from reference TRBV19 and TRBJ2-2, is DGGITQSPKYLFRKEGQNVTLSCEQNLNHDAMYWYRQDPGQGLRLIYYSQIVNDFQKGDIAEGYSVSREKKESFPLTVTSAQKNPTAFYLCASSIVNRRPGELFFGEGSRLTVL.

This chain joins TRBV7-7 and TRBJ2-5, with a weak D call TRBD1 (6 bases). This CDR3 comprises 13 residues. Germline V CDR1 and CDR2: SSHAT, FNYEAQ (reference sequence). The V and J ends lost 5 bases and 6 bases respectively, with 13 bases between them. CDR3 protein: CASSTDRIQTQYF. The CDR3 DNA follows: TGTGCCAGCAGCACAGACAGGATCCAGACCCAGTACTTC.

The rearrangement joins TRBV2 to TRBJ2-3, with D perhaps matching TRBD1 or TRBD2 (5 bases each). The V and J ends lost 6 bases and 4 bases respectively, with 17 bases between them. CDR1 is SNHLY and CDR2 is FYNNEI in the germline V gene. The CDR3 is made up of 15 amino acids. The CDR3 is CASRGAPTRADTQYF. The CDR3 nucleotides are TGTGCCAGCAGAGGGGCCCCCACGAGGGCAGATACGCAGTATTTT.

The rearrangement links TRBV7-2 to TRBJ2-1; 8 bases are shared with TRBD1. With V trimmed by 2 bases and J by 3 bases, 3 bases remained unmatched. Germline values: CDR1 SGHTA, CDR2 FQGNSA. This CDR3 is 15 amino acids long. CDR3 DNA sequence: TGTGCCAGCAGCTTATCAGGGGGCGACTACAATGAGCAGTTCTTC. Translated: CASSLSGGDYNEQFF. Full variable domain (missing parts from reference TRBV7-2 and TRBJ2-1): GAGVSQSPSNKVTEKGKDVELRCDPISGHTALYWYRQSLGQGLEFLIYFQGNSAPDKSGLPSDRFSAERTGGSVSTLTIQRTQQEDSAVYLCASSLSGGDYNEQFFGPGTRLTVL.

V and J are TRBV14 and TRBJ1-1, with a weak D call TRBD1 (6 bases). The CDR3 has 13 residues. The germline gives CDR1 SGHDN, CDR2 FVKESK. Trimming took 5 bases from V and 1 from J, leaving 8 bases between them. In DNA form, the CDR3 reads TGTGCCAGCAGCTTGGACAGGAACACTGAAGCTTTCTTT. Translation: CASSLDRNTEAFF.

This chain uses TRBV5-1 with TRBJ1-1; 11 bases are a match to TRBD1. The CDR3 extends over 15 amino acids. The V gene's germline CDR1 is SGHRS and CDR2 YFSETQ. The V gene end was trimmed by 4 bases and the J gene end by 4 bases; junction bases not matched to a gene: 6. CDR3 bases: TGCGCCAGCAGCAATGGACAGGGGGCCAGCACTGAAGCTTTCTTT. Translated, it gives CASSNGQGASTEAFF.

This chain connects TRBV5-4 to TRBJ2-7; TRBD1 aligns across 11 bases. The J segment lost 2 bases and the V segment lost 4 bases, leaving 8 bases of the junction unmatched. The CDR3 is made up of 16 amino acids. The germline gives CDR1 SGHNT, CDR2 YYREEE (reference sequence). CDR3 loop: CASSPAGTGGTYEQYF. CDR3 DNA sequence: TGTGCCAGCAGCCCGGCCGGGACAGGGGGGACCTACGAGCAGTACTTC. The full variable domain, completed using reference TRBV5-4 and TRBJ2-7, is ETGVTQSPTHLIKTRGQQVTLRCSSQSGHNTVSWYQQALGQGPQFIFQYYREEENGRGNFPPRFSGLQFPNYSSELNVNALELDDSALYLCASSPAGTGGTYEQYFGPGTRLTVT.

This clone was recorded only once. The chain uses TRBV7-6 and TRBJ2-5, with 8 bases that match TRBD1. The CDR3 loop spans 15 amino acids. Germline V gene data show CDR1 as SGHVS and CDR2 as FNYEAQ. With 2 bases clipped from V and 4 bases from J, the junction kept 6 bases outside the gene matches. The CDR3 region is CASSLQDRASETQYF. CDR3 in DNA: TGTGCCAGCAGCTTACAGGACAGGGCTTCAGAGACCCAGTACTTC. The whole variable domain, filled in from reference TRBV7-6 and TRBJ2-5, reads GAGVSQSPRYKVTKRGQDVALRCDPISGHVSLYWYRQALGQGPEFLTYFNYEAQQDKSGLPNDRFSAERPEGSISTLTIQRTEQRDSAMYRCASSLQDRASETQYFGPGTRLLVL.

The table lists this clone with a few counts. The rearrangement joins TRBV6-5 to TRBJ1-1; D not resolved. CDR1 is MNHEY and CDR2 is SVGAGI in the germline V gene. V was shortened by 2 bases and J by 1 base, with 5 bases between the two germline ends. The CDR3 totals 13 residues. CDR3 bases: TGTGCCAGCAGTTACGAAGAGAACACTGAAGCTTTCTTT. Its translation: CASSYEENTEAFF.

The J gene is TRBJ2-7, the V gene TRBV27, with a possible D match to TRBD2 (7 bases). Germline V gene data show CDR1 as MNHEY and CDR2 as SMNVEV (reference sequence). The CDR3 is made up of 13 amino acids. V dropped 4 bases and J dropped 5 bases, with 12 bases sitting between them. Here the CDR3 DNA reads TGTGCCAGCAGTTATACGGGGGGCCACGAGCAGTACTTC. Its protein is CASSYTGGHEQYF.